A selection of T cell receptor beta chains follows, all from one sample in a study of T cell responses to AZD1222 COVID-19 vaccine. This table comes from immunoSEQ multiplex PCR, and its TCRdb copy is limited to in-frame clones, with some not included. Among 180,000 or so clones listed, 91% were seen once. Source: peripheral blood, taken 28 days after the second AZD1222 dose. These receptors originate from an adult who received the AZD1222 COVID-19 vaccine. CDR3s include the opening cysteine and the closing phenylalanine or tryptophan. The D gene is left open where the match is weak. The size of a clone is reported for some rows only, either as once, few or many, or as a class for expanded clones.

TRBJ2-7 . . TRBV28 TGTGCCAGCAGTGGTGTAGCCTACGAGCAGTACTTC CASSGVAYEQYF
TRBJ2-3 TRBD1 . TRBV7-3 TGTGCCAGCAGCCCGGGACAGGTCTGGGCAGATACGCAGTATTTT CASSPGQVWADTQYF
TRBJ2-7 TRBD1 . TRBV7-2 TGTGCCAGCAGCTCGGACAGGGGTTACGAGCAGTACTTC CASSSDRGYEQYF
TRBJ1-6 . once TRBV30 TGTGCCTGGAAGGGGGGCTTTTCACCCCTCCACTTT CAWKGGFSPLHF
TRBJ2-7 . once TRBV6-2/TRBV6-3 TGTGCCAGCAGTTACCAGGGGACCTACGAGCAGTACTTC CASSYQGTYEQYF
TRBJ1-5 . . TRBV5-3 TGTGCCAGAAGCTTGGGGGGGTTTAGCAATCAGCCCCAGCATTTT CARSLGGFSNQPQHF
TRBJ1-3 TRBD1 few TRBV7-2 TGTGCCAGCAGCTGGGACAGGGTGAACACCATATATTTT CASSWDRVNTIYF
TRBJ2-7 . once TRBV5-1 TGCGCCAGCAGCTCTTCGAGCTACGAGCAGTACTTC CASSSSSYEQYF
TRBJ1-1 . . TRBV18 TGTGCCAGCTCACCACTTGCATTAAACGGTGAAGCTTTCTTT CASSPLALNGEAFF
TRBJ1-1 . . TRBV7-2 TGTGCCAGCAGCCACAGGGTAACTGAAGCTTTCTTT CASSHRVTEAFF
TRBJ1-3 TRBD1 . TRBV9 TGTGCCAGCAGCGTCCGGGACAGGGGCGTCTCTGGAAACACCATATATTTT CASSVRDRGVSGNTIYF
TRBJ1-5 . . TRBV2 TGTGCCAGCAGTGATGGCTACAATCAGCCCCAGCATTTT CASSDGYNQPQHF
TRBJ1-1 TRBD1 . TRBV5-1 TGCGCCAGCAGCTTGGACGACAGGGTCTATACTGAAGCTTTCTTT CASSLDDRVYTEAFF
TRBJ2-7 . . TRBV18 TGTGCCAGCTCAAAGCGGTCCTACGAGCAGTACTTC CASSKRSYEQYF
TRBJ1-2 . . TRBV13 TGTGCCAGCAGCTTAGGTCAAGGGGCTCGGGGCTACACCTTC CASSLGQGARGYTF
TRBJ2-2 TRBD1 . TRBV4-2 TGTGCCAGCAGCCAAGATATGGCAGGGGGCGAAACCGGGGAGCTGTTTTTT CASSQDMAGGETGELFF
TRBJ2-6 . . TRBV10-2 TGCGCCAGCAGTCCGCAGGGTTCTGGGGCCAACGTCCTGACTTTC CASSPQGSGANVLTF
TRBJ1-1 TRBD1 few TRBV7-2 TGTGCCAGCAGCCACAGGGGCCCGAACACTGAAGCTTTCTTT CASSHRGPNTEAFF
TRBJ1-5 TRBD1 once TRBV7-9 TGTGCCAGCAGCCCCGGGACAGGCAATCAGCCCCAGCATTTT CASSPGTGNQPQHF
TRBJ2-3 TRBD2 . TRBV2 TGTGCCAGCTTCCCCGGGGGGGCTAGCACAGATACGCAGTATTTT CASFPGGASTDTQYF
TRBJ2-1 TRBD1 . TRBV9 TGTGCCAGCAGCGTAGCGGGACAGATGGACAATGAGCAGTTCTTC CASSVAGQMDNEQFF
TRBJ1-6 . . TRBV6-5 TGTGCCAGCAGACTATTCAGCTCCTATAATTCACCCCTCCACTTT CASRLFSSYNSPLHF
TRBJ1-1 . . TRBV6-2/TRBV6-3 TGTGCCAGCAGTCTCCAGGGGACTTACACTGAAGCTTTCTTT CASSLQGTYTEAFF
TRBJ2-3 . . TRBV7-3 TGTGCCAGCAGCAAAGACCGTAAGGGCACAGATACGCAGTATTTT CASSKDRKGTDTQYF
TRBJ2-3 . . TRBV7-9 TGTGCCAGCAGCTTGGCTAGCGCCACAGATACGCAGTATTTT CASSLASATDTQYF
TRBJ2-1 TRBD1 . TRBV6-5 TGTGCCAGCAGATCCGACAGGGGGTTTTACAATGAGCAGTTCTTC CASRSDRGFYNEQFF
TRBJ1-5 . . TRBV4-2 TGTGCCAGCAGCCAAGGGCAGAATAGCAATCAGCCCCAGCATTTT CASSQGQNSNQPQHF
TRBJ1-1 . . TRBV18 TGTGCCAGCTCTCGGGACGGACGGAACACTGAAGCTTTCTTT CASSRDGRNTEAFF
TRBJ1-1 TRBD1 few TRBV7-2 TGTGCCAGCAGCTCGGACAGGGACACTGAAGCTTTCTTT CASSSDRDTEAFF
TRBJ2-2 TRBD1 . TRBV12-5 TGTGCTAGTGGTTTGGGGACAGGGCCGACCGGGGAGCTGTTTTTT CASGLGTGPTGELFF
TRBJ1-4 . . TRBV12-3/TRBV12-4 TGTGCCAGCAGCGCACGGGCCGAAAAACTGTTTTTT CASSARAEKLFF
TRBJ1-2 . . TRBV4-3 TGCGCCAGCAGCCAAGAAAGTTATAACTACTATGGCTACACCTTC CASSQESYNYYGYTF
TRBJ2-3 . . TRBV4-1 TGCGCCAGCAGCCAAGGGGCGGGCTACTACACAGATACGCAGTATTTT CASSQGAGYYTDTQYF
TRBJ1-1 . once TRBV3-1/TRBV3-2 TGTGCCAGCAGCCGACAGAAGAACACTGAAGCTTTCTTT CASSRQKNTEAFF
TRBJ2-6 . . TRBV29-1 TGCAGCGTGGATACAGCTTCTGGGGCCAACGTCCTGACTTTC CSVDTASGANVLTF
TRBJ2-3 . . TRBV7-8 TGTGCCAGCAGCCCCCCGGGAACAGATACGCAGTATTTT CASSPPGTDTQYF
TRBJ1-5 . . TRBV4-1 TGCGCCAGCAGCCAAGAAGACAGGAGAAGGAGCAATCAGCCCCAGCATTTT CASSQEDRRRSNQPQHF